Within the sample, the clone carrying this T cell receptor (beta chain) is medium-sized. Its specificity is not known. The same CDR3 is also encoded by other DNA sequences in this sample. The source of the sample is a study of CD4+ T cells in melanoma. Study outcomes and limitations: In melanoma, neoantigen-specific CD4+ T cells reportedly differed in differentiation state. A reported correlation linked neoantigen-specific CD4+ T cells to CD8+, macrophage and B cell function.

Clones were sequenced by immunoSEQ multiplex PCR, and TCRdb holds only the in-frame ones, with some missing. Among 13,000 or so clones listed, under 80% were seen once. The CDR3 covers 13 residues. The germline V gene has CDR1 SNHLY and CDR2 FYNNEI. Trimming removed 4 bases at V and 0 bases at J, with 7 bases between. V is TRBV2 and J is TRBJ2-7; D is undetermined. The sequence was collected from a human donor with melanoma. Sequencing was performed on cells from a culture (not recorded whether cultured in vitro). The CDR3 coding sequence is TGTGCCAGCAGTGTACCACTCTCCTACGAGCAGTACTTC. Residues: CASSVPLSYEQYF. The whole variable domain, remainder taken from reference TRBV2 and TRBJ2-7, is EPEVTQTPSHQVTQMGQEVILRCVPISNHLYFYWYRQILGQKVEFLVSFYNNEISEKSEIFDDQFSVERPDGSNFTLKIRSTKLEDSAMYFCASSVPLSYEQYFGPGTRLTVT.